This T cell receptor (beta chain) was sequenced for a study of blood T cell repertoires in COVID-19. This clone was seen only once. The ends lost 6 bases at V and 5 bases at J; junction bases unmatched: 8. The CDR3 length is 14 residues. Looked up from germline, CDR1 is LNHDA and CDR2 is SQIVND (reference sequence). Generated by immunoSEQ multiplex PCR, the TCRdb table keeps only in-frame clones and is missing some. The table includes around 150,000 clones, about 83% detected once. The J gene is TRBJ2-7, the V gene TRBV19; 9 positions match TRBD1. This sequence was found in a man younger than 40 with COVID-19, enrolled during active disease. The sample was peripheral blood. CDR3 nucleotides: TGTGCCAGTAGCAGTGGGACAGGGAGGAACGAGCAGTACTTC. Amino acid sequence: CASSSGTGRNEQYF.